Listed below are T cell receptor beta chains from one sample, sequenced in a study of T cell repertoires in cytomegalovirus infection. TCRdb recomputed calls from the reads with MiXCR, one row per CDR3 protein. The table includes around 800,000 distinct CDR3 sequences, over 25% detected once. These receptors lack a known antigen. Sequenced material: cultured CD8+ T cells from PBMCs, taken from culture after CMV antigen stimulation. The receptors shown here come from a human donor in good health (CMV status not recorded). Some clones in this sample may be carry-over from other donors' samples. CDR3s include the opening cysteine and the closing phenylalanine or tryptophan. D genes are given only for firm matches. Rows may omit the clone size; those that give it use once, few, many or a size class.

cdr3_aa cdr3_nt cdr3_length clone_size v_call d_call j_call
CASSIATGTYEQYF TGTGCCAGTAGTATAGCGACGGGAACCTACGAGCAGTACTTC 14 . TRBV19 . TRBJ2-7
CASKPGTISGANVLTF TGTGCCAGCAAACCCGGGACTATCTCTGGGGCCAACGTCCTGACTTTC 16 few TRBV6-6 TRBD2 TRBJ2-6
CATSRPSTGKTEAFF TGTGCCACCAGCAGACCCTCGACAGGGAAGACTGAAGCTTTCTTT 15 . TRBV15 TRBD1 TRBJ1-1
CASSLDPLGDEQFF TGCGCCAGCAGCTTGGACCCCCTGGGGGATGAGCAGTTCTTC 14 . TRBV5-1 . TRBJ2-1
CSARDRAGALPYNEQFF TGCAGTGCTAGAGACAGGGCGGGGGCCCTCCCCTACAATGAGCAGTTCTTC 17 once TRBV20-1 . TRBJ2-1
CASSDLGGGNEQFF TGTGCCAGCAGCGATCTTGGGGGGGGCAATGAGCAGTTCTTC 14 . TRBV11-3 TRBD2 TRBJ2-1
CASSPGLVGRNEQFF TGCGCCAGCAGCCCTGGACTAGTTGGGAGGAATGAGCAGTTCTTC 15 . TRBV4-1 TRBD2 TRBJ2-1
CASSNHTVSKETQYF TGTGCCAGCAGCAACCACACAGTTTCCAAAGAGACCCAGTACTTC 15 few TRBV9 . TRBJ2-5
CASALSSGTGNTIYF TGTGCCAGCGCCCTCAGCTCAGGGACTGGAAACACCATATATTTT 15 . TRBV2 . TRBJ1-3
CASSLSGPGTGYNEQFF TGTGCCAGCAGTTTATCGGGGCCCGGGACCGGTTACAATGAGCAGTTCTTC 17 few TRBV27 . TRBJ2-1